The 10 T cell receptor beta chains given below trace back to one sample, sequenced in a study of identical twins. In TCRdb, the 5' RACE reads were re-called with MiXCR into one record per CDR3 protein. The table has hundreds of thousands of distinct CDR3 sequences, 18% seen once. These data also formed part of another study, on T cells expressing NK-cell markers.

Input material: PBMCs. The receptors here all came from a woman aged 18 to 35 in good health.

This clonotype was seen more than once but under ten times. The chain couples TRBV20-1 to TRBJ2-2; 7 positions match TRBD1. Germline values: CDR1 DFQATT, CDR2 SNEGSKA (reference sequence). Trimming cost V 8 bases and J 4 bases; bases outside gene matches: 7. This CDR3 has 13 amino acids. CDR3: CSQWDSSTGELFF. CDR3 bases: TGCAGTCAATGGGACAGTTCCACCGGGGAGCTGTTTTTT.

V is TRBV10-3 and J is TRBJ2-7; D is undetermined. Germline V lookup: CDR1 ENHRY, CDR2 SYGVKD. Trimming shortened V by 4 bases and J by 2 bases, and 15 bases separated the two germline ends. The CDR3 runs to 15 residues. Written as DNA, the CDR3 is TGTGCCATCAGTGTTCGATTCGAAGATCCCTACGAGCAGTACTTC. This codes for CAISVRFEDPYEQYF.

The chain carries TRBV20-1 and TRBJ1-6; D gene ambiguous. The CDR3 spans 15 residues. V lost 1 base and J lost 5, with 12 bases in between. Germline-derived CDR1 and CDR2 are DFQATT and SNEGSKA (reference sequence). The CDR3 here is CSARGAGLNNSPLHF. In DNA, the CDR3 is TGCAGTGCTAGAGGAGCAGGTCTGAATAATTCACCCCTCCACTTT.

This rearrangement joins TRBV20-1 to TRBJ2-3; tentative D call: TRBD2 (5 bases). Germline CDR1 and CDR2: DFQATT and SNEGSKA (reference sequence). The CDR3 totals 16 residues. The V and J ends lost 4 bases and 2 bases respectively, with 19 bases between them. CDR3 nucleotides: TGCAGTGCTAATCCGGACGGGGAGAGTTTCACAGATACGCAGTATTTT. This translates into CSANPDGESFTDTQYF.

In its sample, this clonotype was seen many times. The rearrangement uses TRBV12-3 or TRBV12-4 and TRBJ2-2, with D possibly TRBD1 on 5 matching bases. Trimming cost V 6 bases and J 3 bases, with 14 bases left between them. CDR3 length: 15 amino acids. The CDR3 here is CASSLSGLDTGELFF. DNA of the CDR3: TGTGCCAGCAGCTTGTCAGGGCTCGACACCGGGGAGCTGTTTTTT.

There are a few counts of this clonotype. This chain links TRBV2 with TRBJ2-3; D call uncertain. V gave up 8 bases and J gave up 2 bases, with 17 bases separating them. The CDR3 spans 15 residues. Germline V lookup: CDR1 SNHLY, CDR2 FYNNEI. This chain's CDR3 is CASLGVLGITDTQYF. The CDR3 DNA follows: TGTGCCAGCCTTGGCGTTTTAGGGATCACAGATACGCAGTATTTT.

This clonotype was detected a few times. The V and J genes are TRBV2 and TRBJ1-1; 9 bases agree with TRBD1. Germline CDR1 SNHLY, CDR2 FYNNEI. The junction had 9 bases not matched to a gene; V was cut back by 10 bases and J by 6 bases. The CDR3 is made up of 13 amino acids. CDR3 region: CAIRDRAFAEAFF. CDR3 nucleotides: TGTGCCATCCGGGACAGGGCTTTTGCTGAAGCTTTCTTT.

The chain couples TRBV5-1 to TRBJ2-4; a weak D match, TRBD2 (6 bases). Trimming stripped 2 bases from V and 3 bases from J, with 21 bases between. This CDR3 has 18 amino acids. The germline V gene encodes CDR1 SGHRS and CDR2 YFSETQ. CDR3 coding DNA: TGCGCCAGCAGCTTCAGCCCGGGCCGCGGGGCCGGCAAAAACATTCAGTACTTC. Translated: CASSFSPGRGAGKNIQYF.

A few counts support this clonotype. J is TRBJ2-2 and V is TRBV20-1; 7 bases fit TRBD2. The germline CDR1 and CDR2 sequences are DFQATT and SNEGSKA (reference sequence). The CDR3 is 16 residues long. The junction had 10 bases not matched to a gene; V was cut back by 6 bases and J by 0 bases. CDR3 loop: CSAQTPGLSNTGELFF. CDR3 nucleotide sequence: TGCAGTGCGCAAACGCCGGGACTATCGAACACCGGGGAGCTGTTTTTT.

This clonotype was detected only a few times. The V call is TRBV12-3 or TRBV12-4, the J call TRBJ2-1; 7 bases fit TRBD1. The junction had 4 bases not matched to a gene; V was cut back by 6 bases and J by 5 bases. The CDR3 spans 13 residues. The CDR3 DNA reads as TGTGCCAGCAGAACGGGACAGAACAATGAGCAGTTCTTC. Protein: CASRTGQNNEQFF.